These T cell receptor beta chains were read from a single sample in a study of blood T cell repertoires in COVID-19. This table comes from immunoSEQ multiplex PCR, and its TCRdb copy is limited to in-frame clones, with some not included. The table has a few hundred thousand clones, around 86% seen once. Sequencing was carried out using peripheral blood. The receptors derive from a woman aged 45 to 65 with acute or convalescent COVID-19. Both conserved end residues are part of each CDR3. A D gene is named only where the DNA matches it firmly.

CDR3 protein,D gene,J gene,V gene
CASVRDSNIGELFF,TRBD1,TRBJ2-2,TRBV2
CASSFESVQPQHF,-,TRBJ1-5,TRBV28
CASSLPGRANEKLFF,-,TRBJ1-4,TRBV7-2
CASSPPTRGQETQYF,-,TRBJ2-5,TRBV18
CASSYRLEGDYGYTF,-,TRBJ1-2,TRBV6-5
CASSPGTSGSTDTQYF,TRBD2,TRBJ2-3,TRBV18
CASSLGAGGPLDTQYF,TRBD2,TRBJ2-3,TRBV28
CASSEQGSRGNTIYF,-,TRBJ1-3,TRBV9
CASRPPGHSGANVLTF,-,TRBJ2-6,TRBV2
CAISSGTGSSEQYF,TRBD1,TRBJ2-7,TRBV10-3
CASSPLGQGARGYTF,TRBD1,TRBJ1-2,TRBV18
CASSLGSSQETQYF,-,TRBJ2-5,TRBV7-3
CAIPRGVQETQYF,-,TRBJ2-5,TRBV11-2
CASSSRETRTDTQYF,-,TRBJ2-3,TRBV7-2
CASSLGEPGSPLHF,-,TRBJ1-6,TRBV5-1
CASSLDGVAGRTYEQYF,TRBD2,TRBJ2-7,TRBV7-2
CAWSPGWRQPQHF,-,TRBJ1-5,TRBV30
CASSDRSLNTEAFF,-,TRBJ1-1,TRBV19
CASSKRGLGGYTDTQYF,-,TRBJ2-3,TRBV21-1
CASSLDPTSAYEQYF,TRBD2,TRBJ2-7,TRBV9
CASSSGQGGGYTF,TRBD1,TRBJ1-2,TRBV28
CASSGLYSYEQYF,-,TRBJ2-7,TRBV19
CASSFGQGIGYTF,-,TRBJ1-2,TRBV28
CATSEQGQGNNEQFF,TRBD1,TRBJ2-1,TRBV24-1
CASSEVGGENIQYF,-,TRBJ2-4,TRBV2
CASSPQANEKLFF,-,TRBJ1-4,TRBV5-1
CASSLYSSYEQYF,-,TRBJ2-7,TRBV7-2
CAWNRQGNYGYTF,TRBD1,TRBJ1-2,TRBV30
CASSLGLAGGETQYF,TRBD2,TRBJ2-5,TRBV5-1
CASSEAGGTYEQYF,TRBD2,TRBJ2-7,TRBV2
CATSDPSSGAYNEQFF,TRBD2,TRBJ2-1,TRBV24-1
CASSFHVGREGAEAFF,-,TRBJ1-1,TRBV7-2
CASSPGLAGPEQYF,TRBD2,TRBJ2-7,TRBV5-1
CASTNSPNEKLFF,-,TRBJ1-4,TRBV5-1
CASRRSVDRRLEQYF,TRBD1,TRBJ2-7,TRBV6-5
CATSVRLAGGADTQYF,TRBD2,TRBJ2-3,TRBV15